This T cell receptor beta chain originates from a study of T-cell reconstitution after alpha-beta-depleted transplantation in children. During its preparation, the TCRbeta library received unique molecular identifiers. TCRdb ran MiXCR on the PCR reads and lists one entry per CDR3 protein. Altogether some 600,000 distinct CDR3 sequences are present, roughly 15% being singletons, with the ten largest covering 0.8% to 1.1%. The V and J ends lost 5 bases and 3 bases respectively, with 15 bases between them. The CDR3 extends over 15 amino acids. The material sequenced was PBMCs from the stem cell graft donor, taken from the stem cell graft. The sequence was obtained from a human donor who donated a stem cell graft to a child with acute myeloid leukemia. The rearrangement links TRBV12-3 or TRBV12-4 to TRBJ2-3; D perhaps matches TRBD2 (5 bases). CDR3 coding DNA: TGTGCCAGCAGTATTACCGTACTAGAGACAGATACGCAGTATTTT. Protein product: CASSITVLETDTQYF.